These T cell receptor beta chains were read from a single sample in a study of OX40 agonist ivuxolimab in advanced cancers. The protocol was immunoSEQ multiplex PCR, while the TCRdb copy is restricted to in-frame clones and leaves out a portion. Altogether 65,000 to 75,000 clones are present, around 85% being singletons, with the ten largest covering about 6.3%. Sample: CD4+ or CD8+ T cells sorted from blood, taken in a trial of the OX40 agonist ivuxolimab. These receptors originate from an adult with an advanced solid tumor such as melanoma, head and neck, liver or kidney cancer. The CDR3 runs from the conserved cysteine through the conserved F or W. The D gene is left open where the match is weak. Expanded clones get a size class; other rows say once, few or many, or leave the size out.

.,TRBV27,few,TRBJ2-3,CASSAQGGITDTQYF,TGTGCCAGCAGTGCCCAGGGGGGAATCACAGATACGCAGTATTTT
.,TRBV10-3,.,TRBJ2-4,CAISPMLDKNIQYF,TGTGCCATCTCCCCGATGCTAGACAAAAACATTCAGTACTTC
.,TRBV2,.,TRBJ1-2,CASSGGGGGYTF,TGTGCCAGCAGTGGAGGGGGAGGAGGCTACACCTTC
.,TRBV7-8,.,TRBJ1-5,CASSSWADQPQHF,TGTGCCAGCAGCTCTTGGGCGGATCAGCCCCAGCATTTT
.,TRBV2,.,TRBJ2-4,CASTKRGAGKNIQYF,TGTGCCAGCACCAAGAGGGGGGCGGGGAAAAACATTCAGTACTTC
.,TRBV6-1,.,TRBJ1-4,CASSEGGLGEKLFF,TGTGCCAGCAGTGAAGGGGGTCTCGGTGAAAAACTGTTTTTT
.,TRBV5-1,medium-sized,TRBJ2-7,CASSLGQAYSYEQYF,TGCGCCAGCAGCTTGGGTCAGGCCTACTCCTACGAGCAGTACTTC
.,TRBV6-6,.,TRBJ2-3,CASRKTRATDTQYF,TGTGCCAGCAGGAAGACTAGAGCCACAGATACGCAGTATTTT
.,TRBV7-8,.,TRBJ2-7,CASSNSRSSYEQYF,TGTGCCAGCAGCAACTCTAGGAGCTCCTACGAGCAGTACTTC
.,TRBV4-3,.,TRBJ2-6,CASSQDLGNSGANVLTF,TGCGCCAGCAGCCAAGATCTGGGGAACTCTGGGGCCAACGTCCTGACTTTC
.,TRBV7-7,.,TRBJ2-1,CASSPTGLGNEQFF,TGTGCTAGCAGCCCCACAGGGTTGGGAAATGAGCAGTTCTTC
TRBD1,TRBV5-1,.,TRBJ1-1,CASSSQGRNTEAFF,TGCGCCAGCAGCTCACAGGGGAGGAACACTGAAGCTTTCTTT
.,TRBV11-1,.,TRBJ1-1,CASSLERTLLAFF,TGTGCCAGCAGCTTAGAACGGACGCTTTTGGCTTTCTTT
.,TRBV19,.,TRBJ2-7,CASSITRTKSYEQYF,TGTGCCAGTAGTATTACGAGGACGAAGTCCTACGAGCAGTACTTC
TRBD1,TRBV7-9,few,TRBJ2-1,CASSLEDRGPASGNDEQFF,TGTGCCAGCAGCTTAGAGGACAGGGGGCCGGCTAGCGGGAATGATGAGCAGTTCTTC
.,TRBV5-1,few,TRBJ1-2,CASSLAPVTSNYGYTF,TGCGCCAGCAGCTTGGCTCCTGTTACCTCAAACTATGGCTACACCTTC
.,TRBV30,.,TRBJ2-7,CAWSPTGYEQYF,TGTGCCTGGAGTCCGACAGGCTACGAGCAGTACTTC
TRBD2,TRBV6-5,.,TRBJ2-5,CASSYGGGQQTQYF,TGTGCCAGCAGTTACGGCGGGGGGCAACAGACCCAGTACTTC
.,TRBV30,.,TRBJ1-2,CAWSAGDYGYTF,TGTGCCTGGAGTGCCGGCGACTATGGCTACACCTTC
.,TRBV5-1,many,TRBJ1-1,CASSSDPSTEAFF,TGCGCCAGCAGCTCCGACCCGAGCACTGAAGCTTTCTTT
.,TRBV5-6,.,TRBJ1-3,CASSFRRGNTIYF,TGTGCCAGCAGCTTTCGACGGGGAAACACCATATATTTT
.,TRBV7-6,.,TRBJ1-1,CASSLASGPTEAFF,TGTGCCAGCAGCTTAGCCTCAGGGCCCACTGAAGCTTTCTTT
.,TRBV14,once,TRBJ2-3,CASSQAGAGADTQYF,TGTGCCAGCAGCCAAGCGGGGGCCGGCGCAGATACGCAGTATTTT
.,TRBV12-5,.,TRBJ1-4,CASGLPLPRRTNEKLFF,TGTGCTAGTGGTTTGCCACTGCCTAGGCGGACTAATGAAAAACTGTTTTTT
.,TRBV5-6,.,TRBJ1-2,CASSLGFIGYTF,TGTGCCAGCAGCTTGGGTTTCATCGGCTACACCTTC
.,TRBV1,.,TRBJ2-7,CTSSHRQGVVHEQYF,TGCACCAGCAGCCATCGACAGGGGGTGGTCCACGAGCAGTACTTC
.,TRBV5-4,.,TRBJ2-3,CASSLEAAITDTQYF,TGTGCCAGCAGCTTGGAAGCAGCAATCACAGATACGCAGTATTTT
.,TRBV5-4,.,TRBJ2-2,CASPSRSTGELFF,TGTGCCAGTCCTTCCCGGAGCACCGGGGAGCTGTTTTTT
TRBD1,TRBV7-9,.,TRBJ2-3,CASSLPRRQGNTQYF,TGTGCCAGCAGCTTGCCCCGTCGACAGGGGAATACGCAGTATTTT
.,TRBV30,.,TRBJ1-2,CAWSVQRNGYTF,TGTGCCTGGAGTGTTCAAAGAAATGGCTACACCTTC
.,TRBV2,.,TRBJ2-3,CASAGGPTDTQYF,TGTGCCAGCGCGGGCGGGCCCACAGATACGCAGTATTTT
TRBD1,TRBV19,.,TRBJ2-7,CASSAQTGSYEQYF,TGTGCCAGTAGTGCGCAGACAGGGAGCTACGAGCAGTACTTC
TRBD1,TRBV6-5,.,TRBJ1-2,CASRPARGNYGYTF,TGTGCCAGCAGGCCGGCCAGGGGGAACTATGGCTACACCTTC
.,TRBV10-2,.,TRBJ1-1,CASSETQGRDTEAFF,TGCGCCAGCAGTGAGACTCAGGGGAGAGACACTGAAGCTTTCTTT
.,TRBV7-9,.,TRBJ1-2,CASSLSPAANYGYTF,TGTGCCAGCAGCTTAAGTCCGGCGGCTAACTATGGCTACACCTTC
.,TRBV6-6,once,TRBJ2-7,CASSQTYEQYF,TGTGCCAGCAGCCAGACCTACGAGCAGTACTTC
TRBD2,TRBV12-5,.,TRBJ2-1,CASGLLISGIIYNEQFF,TGTGCTAGTGGTTTGCTTATTAGCGGGATCATCTACAATGAGCAGTTCTTC
.,TRBV7-3,.,TRBJ2-1,CASSRTTGISYNEQFF,TGTGCCAGCAGCCGTACCACAGGGATTTCGTACAATGAGCAGTTCTTC
.,TRBV5-1,.,TRBJ1-1,CASSFVGANTEAFF,TGCGCCAGCAGCTTCGTCGGGGCGAACACTGAAGCTTTCTTT
.,TRBV18,.,TRBJ2-3,CASSPPIIQGSTDTQYF,TGTGCCAGCTCACCACCAATAATTCAGGGAAGCACAGATACGCAGTATTTT
.,TRBV30,.,TRBJ1-6,CAWSVPPRLPRPPLHF,TGTGCCTGGAGTGTACCCCCCCGTCTCCCCAGGCCACCCCTCCACTTT
.,TRBV9,.,TRBJ1-2,CASGDAWGYGYTF,TGTGCCAGCGGGGACGCGTGGGGCTATGGCTACACCTTC
TRBD1,TRBV4-3,.,TRBJ1-2,CASSQDRGDGYTF,TGCGCCAGCAGCCAAGACAGGGGGGACGGCTACACCTTC
.,TRBV5-1,.,TRBJ2-1,CASSFTDRENNEQFF,TGCGCCAGCAGCTTTACCGACAGAGAGAACAATGAGCAGTTCTTC
.,TRBV29-1,.,TRBJ2-7,CSVVGGGLHEQYF,TGCAGCGTTGTGGGCGGCGGGTTACACGAGCAGTACTTC
TRBD1,TRBV11-2,few,TRBJ1-2,CASRAVRQGAGYGYTF,TGTGCCAGCAGGGCCGTAAGACAGGGGGCAGGCTATGGCTACACCTTC
.,TRBV6-5,.,TRBJ2-7,CASSKDAGSYEQYF,TGTGCCAGCAGCAAAGACGCCGGCTCCTACGAGCAGTACTTC
.,TRBV5-1,.,TRBJ2-1,CASSLGYRVTYNEQFF,TGCGCCAGCAGCTTGGGCTACAGGGTGACCTACAATGAGCAGTTCTTC
.,TRBV10-3,.,TRBJ1-1,CAISATGTNTEAFF,TGTGCCATCAGTGCAACGGGGACGAACACTGAAGCTTTCTTT
.,TRBV5-1,.,TRBJ2-5,CANTRGAGETQYF,TGCGCCAACACCCGAGGGGCGGGGGAGACCCAGTACTTC
.,TRBV28,few,TRBJ1-2,CASSFGYGYTF,TGTGCCAGCAGTTTCGGTTATGGCTACACCTTC
TRBD1,TRBV10-1,.,TRBJ1-6,CASEDRERSYNSPLHF,TGCGCCAGTGAAGACAGGGAAAGGTCCTATAATTCACCCCTCCACTTT